This T cell receptor beta chain was recovered during a study of CD8+CD57+ T cells in acquired aplastic anemia. Study conclusions and caveats: There were about 27 CD8+ CDR3 sequences that occurred in both patients and controls.

CDR1 and CDR2 from the germline V gene are LGHNT and FRNRAP. With 4 bases clipped from V and 5 bases from J, the junction kept 4 bases outside the gene matches. CDR3 length equals 13 residues. Many counts were recorded for this clonotype. Its target is not known. Genomic DNA provided the template from which TCR beta VDJ and CDR3 profiles were obtained. TCRdb ran MiXCR on the reads and lists one entry per CDR3 protein. The sample records tens of thousands of distinct CDR3 sequences, over 35% being singletons. This sequence was found in a human donor in good health, serving as a control. This chain joins TRBV12-5 and TRBJ1-2; 7 bases are a match to TRBD1. The specimen was sorted CD4+, CD8+, or CD8+CD57+ T cells (not recorded which) from PBMCs. CDR3: CASGWGTEYGYTF. Here the CDR3 DNA reads TGTGCTAGTGGTTGGGGGACAGAGTATGGCTACACCTTC.